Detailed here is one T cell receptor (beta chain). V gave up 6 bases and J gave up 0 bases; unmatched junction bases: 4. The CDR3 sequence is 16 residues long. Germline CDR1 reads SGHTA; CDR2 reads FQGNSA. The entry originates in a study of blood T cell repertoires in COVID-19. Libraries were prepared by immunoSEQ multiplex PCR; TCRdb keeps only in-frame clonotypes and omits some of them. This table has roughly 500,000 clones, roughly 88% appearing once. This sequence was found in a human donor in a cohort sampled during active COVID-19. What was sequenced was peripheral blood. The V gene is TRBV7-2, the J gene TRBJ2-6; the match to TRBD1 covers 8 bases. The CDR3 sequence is CASSRQGPSGANVLTF. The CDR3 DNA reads TGTGCCAGCAGTCGACAGGGGCCCTCTGGGGCCAACGTCCTGACTTTC.